This T cell receptor (beta chain) is from a study of CD8 T cells in ankylosing spondylitis (dated by TCRdb to the late 2010s). With respect to the entire study: T cell receptor beta repertoires were profiled in healthy donors and ankylosing spondylitis patients so that disease-linked TCR variants could be found. The full study cohort was made up of about two dozen ankylosing spondylitis patients and 108 healthy donors. Samples of peripheral blood were taken, and for ankylosing spondylitis patients, synovial fluid was collected as well. Summary of the overall study and its limitations: A TCR beta motif of several highly homologous amino acid variants appeared characteristic of blood from ankylosing spondylitis patients. According to the report, matched synovial fluid samples from ankylosing spondylitis patients were significantly enriched for the disease-linked clones. Some TCR beta motif variants had previously been reported in synovial fluid and blood of reactive arthritis patients, which suggested common disease-initiation mechanisms. In peripheral blood, the disease-linked clones were found at relatively low frequencies and had a CD8+ phenotype.

The germline V and J ends show losses of 5 bases and 1 base respectively, and no gene match explains 6 bases of the junction. The CDR3 measures 15 amino acids from cysteine to phenylalanine. The read is trimmed to its CDR3 DNA, 45 bases read in frame from base 1. This clonotype has a handful of counts. This receptor's antigen is unknown. The sample holds no much larger clone one base away, and base qualities are not on file. Instrument on record: Illumina HiSeq 2500. TCR beta libraries were prepared by quantitative 5'-RACE with molecular barcodes. In the original analysis: To identify disease-linked TCR variants, a new computational method was used, one built on a probabilistic model of VDJ rearrangement. TCRdb reran the public reads through fastp at Q25 and MiXCR, keeping productive beta chains. For every CDR3 protein sequence, its rows merge into one entry that carries the most common genes and DNA. V and J calls and clone size were set by TCRdb, not the authors. Recorded for this sample are over 600,000 distinct CDR3 sequences; roughly 19% of them occurred a single time. Around 20% of the sample is held by the ten biggest clonotypes.

Rearrangement joined TRBV12-3 or TRBV12-4 to TRBJ2-7; TRBD1 fits 9 bases in the junction. The clonotype comes from a male donor with ankylosing spondylitis. Sequenced: blood, either unsorted or a sorted T cell fraction (not recorded which). In nucleotides, the sequence is TGTGCCAGCAGTCCAAACAGGGGGCGATCCTACGAGCAGTACTTC. The translation is CASSPNRGRSYEQYF.